This T cell receptor (beta chain) was obtained from a study of response to subunit inactivated influenza vaccine. The study's findings and limits: The study's authors posited that every seasonal influenza vaccination enlists few new T cells.

From germline, CDR1 is SGHRS and CDR2 YFSETQ. The CDR3 spans 15 residues. The ends were cut back, 4 bases at V and 5 bases at J, with 18 bases in the middle. This clonotype was counted a few times. Its antigen is unknown. In TCRdb, the RT-PCR reads were re-called with MiXCR into one record per CDR3 protein. In the table there are about 310,000 distinct CDR3 sequences, 20% to 25% of which are singletons. The chain couples TRBV5-1 to TRBJ1-2; perhaps TRBD1 as D (5 bases). This material consisted of PBMCs from blood, taken less than 22 months after vaccination. The clonotype was recovered from a man between 50 and 69 years old who received an inactivated influenza vaccine. The CDR3 here is CASSSSGREGYGYTF. The CDR3 nucleotides are TGCGCCAGCAGCAGCTCGGGCAGGGAGGGATATGGCTACACCTTC. Combining the CDR3 with reference TRBV5-1 and TRBJ1-2 gives the whole variable domain KAGVTQTPRYLIKTRGQQVTLSCSPISGHRSVSWYQQTPGQGLQFLFEYFSETQRNKGNFPGRFSGRQFSNSRSEMNVSTLELGDSALYLCASSSSGREGYGYTFGSGTRLTVV.